The T cell receptor (beta chain) described here comes from a study of Graves' ophthalmopathy and Graves' hyperthyroidism. TCR beta CDR3 regions were amplified from RNA transcripts. Second-round multiplex PCR came after a first-round RT-PCR that employed HTBI primers. TCRdb independently ran MiXCR on the multiplex PCR reads; one entry per CDR3 protein. The data hold 450,000 to 600,000 distinct CDR3 sequences, with under 45% observed a single time. Germline loops: CDR1 GTSNPN, CDR2 SVGIG (reference sequence). CDR3 length: 12 amino acids. V was pared by 2 bases and J by 8 bases, with 9 bases between. This chain links TRBV30 with TRBJ2-2; a weak D match, TRBD1 (5 bases). Sequencing input: peripheral blood or thyroid tissue (not recorded which). The source is an adult man with Graves' hyperthyroidism. CDR3 coding DNA: TGTGCCTGGAGTAGGGGCTCAGGGGAGCTGTTTTTT. Its protein product is CAWSRGSGELFF.